This T cell receptor beta chain was recovered during a study of T cells expressing NK-cell markers. Across the study: Serological testing identified most of the eight sequenced donors as HCMV-seropositive and one as seronegative.

Points from the study as a whole: Topping the CD3+CD56-NKG2C+ fraction as well were these clonotypes, in a few donors.

A word on this clonotype: No antigen is known for it.

From the 5' RACE reads, TCRdb lists one entry per CDR3 protein and no DNA. The listing records 120,000 to 150,000 distinct CDR3 sequences. The CDR3 totals 18 residues. The sequence was collected from a man aged 18 to 29 in good health. V and J are TRBV12-3 or TRBV12-4 and TRBJ2-5; TCRdb's D call of TRBD1 is untestable without DNA. Sequenced input: blood T cells: a sorted CD56 or NKG2C T cell subset, CD4+ or CD8+ T cells, or bulk PBMC T cells (not recorded which). This chain's CDR3 is CASSFPYAGDRKKETQYF.